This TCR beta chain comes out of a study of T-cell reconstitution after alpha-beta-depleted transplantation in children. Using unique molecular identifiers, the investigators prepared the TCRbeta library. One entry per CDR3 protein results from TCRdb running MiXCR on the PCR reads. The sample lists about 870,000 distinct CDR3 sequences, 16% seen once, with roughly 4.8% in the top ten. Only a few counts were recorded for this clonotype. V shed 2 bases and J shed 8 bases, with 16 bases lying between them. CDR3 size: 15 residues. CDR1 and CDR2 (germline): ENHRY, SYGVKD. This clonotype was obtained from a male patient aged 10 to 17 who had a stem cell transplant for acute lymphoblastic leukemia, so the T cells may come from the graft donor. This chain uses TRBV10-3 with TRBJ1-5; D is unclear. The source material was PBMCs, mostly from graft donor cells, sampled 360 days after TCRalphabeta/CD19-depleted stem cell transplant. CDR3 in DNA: TGTGCCATCAGTGAGCGGCAAGGTTATGATGAGCCCCAGCATTTT. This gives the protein CAISERQGYDEPQHF.